Listed below are T cell receptor beta chains from one sample, sequenced in a study of shared clonotypes between healthy human individuals. TCRdb keeps only in-frame clones here, not all; method: immunoSEQ multiplex PCR. The repertoire has about 2,100,000 clones, 85% to 95% of them found once; the top ten carry around 1.7%. Sequenced sample: naive CD8+ T cells from PBMCs. Source of these receptors: a man between 18 and 29 years old in good health. Some clones in this sample may be carry-over from other donors' samples. Both conserved end residues are part of each CDR3. D genes are given only for firm matches. Clone size is not always given. Where it is, it says once, few, many or a class for expanded clones.

TRBJ1-4 | - | - | TRBV4-3 | CASSQDRGARGEKLFF | TGCGCCAGCAGCCAAGATCGCGGGGCGCGGGGTGAAAAACTGTTTTTT
TRBJ1-1 | - | - | TRBV7-9 | CASSSNGGIDEAFF | TGTGCCAGCAGCTCCAACGGTGGAATAGATGAAGCTTTCTTT
TRBJ2-1 | - | - | TRBV7-9 | CASSGGWARYEQFF | TGTGCCAGCAGCGGGGGTTGGGCCCGTTATGAGCAGTTCTTC
TRBJ2-5 | - | TRBD1 | TRBV6-5 | CASSLNRGETQYF | TGTGCCAGCAGTTTAAACAGGGGAGAGACCCAGTACTTC
TRBJ1-1 | - | - | TRBV15 | CATSSEGENTEAFF | TGTGCCACCAGCAGCGAGGGGGAGAACACTGAAGCTTTCTTT
TRBJ2-5 | - | TRBD1 | TRBV10-1 | CASSESGTEETQYF | TGCGCCAGCAGTGAGTCCGGGACAGAAGAGACCCAGTACTTC
TRBJ2-7 | - | TRBD2 | TRBV9 | CASSVGGEGYEQYF | TGTGCCAGCAGCGTTGGAGGGGAGGGCTACGAGCAGTACTTC
TRBJ2-3 | - | - | TRBV11-2 | CASSWTGDTQYF | TGTGCCAGCAGCTGGACGGGCGATACGCAGTATTTT
TRBJ1-1 | - | - | TRBV18 | CASSPSRENTEAFF | TGTGCCAGCTCACCGAGCAGGGAGAACACTGAAGCTTTCTTT
TRBJ2-7 | - | - | TRBV27 | CASSFLVRAYEQYF | TGTGCCAGCAGTTTCCTAGTCCGCGCGTACGAGCAGTACTTC
TRBJ2-7 | - | TRBD1 | TRBV5-1 | CASTAGTGVYEQYF | TGCGCCAGCACCGCCGGGACAGGGGTTTACGAGCAGTACTTC
TRBJ2-7 | once | - | TRBV27 | CASRQDRDRSSYEQYF | TGTGCCAGCAGACAGGACCGGGACCGGAGCTCCTACGAGCAGTACTTC
TRBJ2-1 | - | TRBD2 | TRBV6-5 | CASTLTSGTGNEQFF | TGTGCCAGCACTCTAACTAGCGGGACGGGTAATGAGCAGTTCTTC
TRBJ2-2 | - | TRBD1 | TRBV7-3 | CASSLMGQSTTGELFF | TGTGCCAGCAGCTTAATGGGACAGAGTACGACCGGGGAGCTGTTTTTT
TRBJ2-3 | once | - | TRBV9 | CASSESTDTQYF | TGTGCCAGCAGCGAGAGCACAGATACGCAGTATTTT
TRBJ2-1 | - | - | TRBV5-4 | CASSVEIYPYNEQFF | TGTGCCAGCAGCGTAGAAATATATCCTTACAATGAGCAGTTCTTC
TRBJ1-1 | - | - | TRBV27 | CASSGGGWHTEAFF | TGTGCCAGCAGTGGCGGGGGGTGGCACACTGAAGCTTTCTTT
TRBJ2-1 | once | TRBD1 | TRBV9 | CASSVSPGQGILNEQFF | TGTGCCAGCAGCGTAAGTCCGGGACAGGGGATCCTTAATGAGCAGTTCTTC
TRBJ1-1 | - | TRBD1 | TRBV19 | CASSDRVTEAFF | TGTGCCAGTAGCGACAGGGTCACTGAAGCTTTCTTT
TRBJ1-1 | - | - | TRBV29-1 | CSVEALGRAFF | TGCAGCGTTGAAGCTCTCGGCCGGGCTTTCTTT
TRBJ2-7 | - | TRBD1 | TRBV5-6 | CASSLGQGAFVQYF | TGTGCCAGCAGCTTAGGACAGGGGGCCTTTGTGCAGTACTTC
TRBJ2-7 | - | TRBD1 | TRBV4-2 | CASSFQRGQVYYEQYF | TGTGCCAGCAGCTTCCAACGAGGACAGGTCTACTACGAGCAGTACTTC
TRBJ2-7 | - | - | TRBV10-2 | CASTTGSYEQYF | TGCGCCAGCACGACCGGGTCCTACGAGCAGTACTTC
TRBJ2-1 | - | TRBD1 | TRBV30 | CAWGQGVSYNEQFF | TGTGCCTGGGGACAGGGGGTATCTTACAATGAGCAGTTCTTC
TRBJ2-7 | - | TRBD1 | TRBV27 | CASSPGQARYEQYF | TGTGCCAGCAGCCCGGGACAGGCGCGCTACGAGCAGTACTTC
TRBJ2-3 | - | - | TRBV27 | CASIGGAGDTQYF | TGTGCCAGCATTGGAGGGGCAGGAGATACGCAGTATTTT
TRBJ1-3 | once | - | TRBV11-2 | CASSLAGGPGNTIYF | TGTGCCAGCAGCTTAGCCGGGGGGCCTGGAAACACCATATATTTT
TRBJ2-2 | once | TRBD2 | TRBV4-3 | CASSHPGLAGAGGELFF | TGCGCCAGCAGCCACCCGGGACTAGCGGGAGCGGGCGGGGAGCTGTTTTTT
TRBJ2-7 | once | - | TRBV7-2 | CASSLIAEPSYEQYF | TGTGCCAGCAGCTTAATAGCGGAGCCCTCCTACGAGCAGTACTTC
TRBJ2-7 | - | TRBD2 | TRBV14 | CASSQGPRRGLNF | TGTGCCAGCAGCCAAGGACCACGGCGGGGGTTGAACTTC
TRBJ2-1 | - | - | TRBV12-1 | CASSFSRTSGSDEQFF | TGTGCCAGCAGCTTTTCCCGGACTAGCGGGAGTGATGAGCAGTTCTTC
TRBJ2-7 | - | - | TRBV5-4 | CASSWGPGAYEQYF | TGTGCCAGCAGCTGGGGCCCAGGGGCCTACGAGCAGTACTTC
TRBJ2-7 | - | - | TRBV28 | CASSLADRVYSYEQYF | TGTGCCAGCAGTCTTGCGGACAGAGTTTACTCCTACGAGCAGTACTTC
TRBJ2-5 | - | - | TRBV11-2 | CASLGSETQYF | TGTGCCAGTTTAGGGTCAGAGACCCAGTACTTC
TRBJ2-7 | once | - | TRBV18 | CASSWTATTQEQYF | TGTGCCAGCTCTTGGACAGCCACAACCCAGGAGCAGTACTTC
TRBJ2-6 | - | TRBD1 | TRBV15 | CATSRQGDGANVLTF | TGTGCCACCAGCAGGCAGGGGGACGGGGCCAACGTCCTGACTTTC
TRBJ2-5 | - | TRBD2 | TRBV27 | CASSPRTSGKRETQYF | TGTGCCAGCAGTCCCCGGACTAGCGGGAAAAGAGAGACCCAGTACTTC
TRBJ2-2 | - | TRBD2 | TRBV11-3 | CASSARTSGSVLDTGELFF | TGTGCCAGCAGCGCACGGACTAGCGGGAGCGTGTTGGACACCGGGGAGCTGTTTTTT
TRBJ2-2 | - | TRBD2 | TRBV4-2 | CASSQDGLAGANGELFF | TGTGCCAGCAGCCAAGATGGACTAGCGGGAGCTAACGGGGAGCTGTTTTTT
TRBJ1-5 | - | TRBD1 | TRBV10-3 | CATGGQGSLEGPQHF | TGTGCCACCGGGGGACAGGGTTCATTGGAAGGGCCCCAGCATTTT
TRBJ2-1 | - | - | TRBV7-9 | CASSLGVNEQFF | TGTGCCAGCAGCTTAGGGGTCAATGAGCAGTTCTTC
TRBJ2-5 | once | TRBD2 | TRBV5-1 | CASRFGTSGSETQYF | TGCGCCAGCAGGTTCGGGACTAGCGGGAGTGAGACCCAGTACTTC
TRBJ2-7 | - | TRBD2 | TRBV27 | CASTQIAGIHEQYF | TGTGCCAGCACCCAGATAGCGGGAATACACGAGCAGTACTTC
TRBJ2-1 | - | TRBD2 | TRBV7-9 | CASSLVGGNEQFF | TGTGCCAGCAGCCTCGTGGGAGGGAATGAGCAGTTCTTC
TRBJ1-5 | - | - | TRBV12-5 | CASAGDHGQPQHF | TGTGCTAGTGCGGGGGACCACGGACAGCCCCAGCATTTT
TRBJ1-2 | - | - | TRBV5-5 | CASSYRGGQYGYTF | TGTGCCAGCAGCTACCGAGGGGGGCAGTATGGCTACACCTTC
TRBJ1-6 | - | - | TRBV19 | CANRLTPLHF | TGTGCCAATCGGCTTACCCCCCTCCACTTT
TRBJ2-3 | - | TRBD1 | TRBV11-2 | CASSSRDRDRDTQYF | TGTGCCAGCAGCTCCCGGGACAGAGATCGGGATACGCAGTATTTT
TRBJ2-7 | - | - | TRBV5-6 | CASSLASAGDFLYEQYF | TGTGCCAGCAGCTTGGCCTCCGCGGGCGATTTTTTATACGAGCAGTACTTC
TRBJ2-7 | once | - | TRBV5-6 | CASSLSPGEQYF | TGTGCCAGCAGCTTGAGTCCGGGCGAGCAGTACTTC
TRBJ2-7 | - | - | TRBV6-1 | CASTPSVASSYEQYF | TGTGCCAGCACCCCCAGCGTCGCAAGCTCCTACGAGCAGTACTTC
TRBJ2-1 | - | - | TRBV5-6 | CASSLATRHLNEQFF | TGTGCCAGCAGCTTGGCGACCAGGCATCTCAATGAGCAGTTCTTC
TRBJ2-7 | - | TRBD1 | TRBV2 | CASREGQGTYEQYF | TGTGCCAGCAGGGAGGGACAGGGAACCTACGAGCAGTACTTC
TRBJ1-5 | - | - | TRBV7-8 | CASSLRWGDQPQHF | TGTGCCAGCAGCTTACGGTGGGGGGATCAGCCCCAGCATTTT
TRBJ2-1 | - | - | TRBV6-5 | CASSYGSPNEQFF | TGTGCCAGCAGTTATGGAAGTCCCAATGAGCAGTTCTTC
TRBJ2-1 | - | TRBD1 | TRBV28 | CAIRTGMDNEQFF | TGTGCCATTCGGACAGGGATGGACAATGAGCAGTTCTTC
TRBJ2-7 | - | - | TRBV27 | CASSLGPTYEQYF | TGTGCCAGCAGTTTAGGTCCAACCTACGAGCAGTACTTC
TRBJ2-7 | - | - | TRBV5-1 | CASSLGTFDEQYF | TGCGCCAGCAGCCTTGGGACCTTCGACGAGCAGTACTTC
TRBJ2-7 | - | TRBD1 | TRBV11-1 | CASRIGTGGEQYF | TGTGCCAGCAGGATCGGGACAGGGGGCGAGCAGTACTTC
TRBJ2-3 | - | TRBD2 | TRBV7-6 | CASSPRLAGGRTDTQYF | TGTGCCAGCAGCCCCCGACTAGCGGGAGGGCGCACAGATACGCAGTATTTT